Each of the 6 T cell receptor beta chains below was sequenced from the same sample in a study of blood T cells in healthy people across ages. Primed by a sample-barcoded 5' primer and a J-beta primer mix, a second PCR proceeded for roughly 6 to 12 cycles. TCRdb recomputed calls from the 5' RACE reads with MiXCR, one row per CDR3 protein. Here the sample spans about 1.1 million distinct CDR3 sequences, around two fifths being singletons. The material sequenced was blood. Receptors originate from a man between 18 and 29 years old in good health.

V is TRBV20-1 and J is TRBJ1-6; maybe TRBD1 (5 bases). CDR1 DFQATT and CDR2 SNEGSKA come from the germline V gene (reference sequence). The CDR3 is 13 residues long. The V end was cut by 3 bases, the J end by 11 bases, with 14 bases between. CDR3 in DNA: TGCAGTGCTAGCCGGGACCCGGGGACACCCCTCCACTTT. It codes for CSASRDPGTPLHF.

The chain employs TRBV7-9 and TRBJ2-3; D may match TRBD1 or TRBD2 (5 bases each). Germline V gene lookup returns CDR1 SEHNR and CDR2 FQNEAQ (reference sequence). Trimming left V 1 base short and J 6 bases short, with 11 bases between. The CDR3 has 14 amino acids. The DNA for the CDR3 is TGTGCCAGCAGCTTAGGGGACGCTAAGGATACGCAGTATTTT. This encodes CASSLGDAKDTQYF.

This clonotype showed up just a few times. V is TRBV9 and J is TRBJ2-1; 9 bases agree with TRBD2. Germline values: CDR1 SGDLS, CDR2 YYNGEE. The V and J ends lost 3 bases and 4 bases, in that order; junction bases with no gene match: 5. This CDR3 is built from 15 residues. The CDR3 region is CASSASGGPYNEQFF. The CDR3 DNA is TGTGCCAGCAGCGCAAGCGGGGGGCCGTACAATGAGCAGTTCTTC. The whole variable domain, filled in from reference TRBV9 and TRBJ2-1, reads DSGVTQTPKHLITATGQRVTLRCSPRSGDLSVYWYQQSLDQGLQFLIQYYNGEERAKGNILERFSAQQFPDLHSELNLSSLELGDSALYFCASSASGGPYNEQFFGPGTRLTVL.

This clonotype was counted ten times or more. CDR3: CASSQEPGVADTQYF. CDR3 nucleotide sequence: TGCGCCAGCAGCCAAGAACCAGGTGTTGCAGATACGCAGTATTTT. The V and J genes are TRBV4-3 and TRBJ2-3; no clear D gene. V gave up 0 bases and J gave up 4 bases, with 11 bases separating them. This CDR3 has 15 amino acids. Germline-derived CDR1 and CDR2 are LGHNA and YSLEER.

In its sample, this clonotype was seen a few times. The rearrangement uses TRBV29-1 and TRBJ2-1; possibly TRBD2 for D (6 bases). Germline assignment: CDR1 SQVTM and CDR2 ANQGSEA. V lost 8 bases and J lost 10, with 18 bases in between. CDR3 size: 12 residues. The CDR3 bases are TGCAGCCTCCGGGGATCTGGGGGGGAGCAGTTCTTC. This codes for CSLRGSGGEQFF.

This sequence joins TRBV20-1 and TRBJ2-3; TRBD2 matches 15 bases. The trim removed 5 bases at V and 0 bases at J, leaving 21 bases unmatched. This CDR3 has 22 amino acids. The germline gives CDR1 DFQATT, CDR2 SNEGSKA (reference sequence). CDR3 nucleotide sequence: TGCAGTGCTCACCTCGAAGCCGGGACTAGCGGGGGGCCCCCTACCAGCACAGATACGCAGTATTTT. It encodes CSAHLEAGTSGGPPTSTDTQYF.